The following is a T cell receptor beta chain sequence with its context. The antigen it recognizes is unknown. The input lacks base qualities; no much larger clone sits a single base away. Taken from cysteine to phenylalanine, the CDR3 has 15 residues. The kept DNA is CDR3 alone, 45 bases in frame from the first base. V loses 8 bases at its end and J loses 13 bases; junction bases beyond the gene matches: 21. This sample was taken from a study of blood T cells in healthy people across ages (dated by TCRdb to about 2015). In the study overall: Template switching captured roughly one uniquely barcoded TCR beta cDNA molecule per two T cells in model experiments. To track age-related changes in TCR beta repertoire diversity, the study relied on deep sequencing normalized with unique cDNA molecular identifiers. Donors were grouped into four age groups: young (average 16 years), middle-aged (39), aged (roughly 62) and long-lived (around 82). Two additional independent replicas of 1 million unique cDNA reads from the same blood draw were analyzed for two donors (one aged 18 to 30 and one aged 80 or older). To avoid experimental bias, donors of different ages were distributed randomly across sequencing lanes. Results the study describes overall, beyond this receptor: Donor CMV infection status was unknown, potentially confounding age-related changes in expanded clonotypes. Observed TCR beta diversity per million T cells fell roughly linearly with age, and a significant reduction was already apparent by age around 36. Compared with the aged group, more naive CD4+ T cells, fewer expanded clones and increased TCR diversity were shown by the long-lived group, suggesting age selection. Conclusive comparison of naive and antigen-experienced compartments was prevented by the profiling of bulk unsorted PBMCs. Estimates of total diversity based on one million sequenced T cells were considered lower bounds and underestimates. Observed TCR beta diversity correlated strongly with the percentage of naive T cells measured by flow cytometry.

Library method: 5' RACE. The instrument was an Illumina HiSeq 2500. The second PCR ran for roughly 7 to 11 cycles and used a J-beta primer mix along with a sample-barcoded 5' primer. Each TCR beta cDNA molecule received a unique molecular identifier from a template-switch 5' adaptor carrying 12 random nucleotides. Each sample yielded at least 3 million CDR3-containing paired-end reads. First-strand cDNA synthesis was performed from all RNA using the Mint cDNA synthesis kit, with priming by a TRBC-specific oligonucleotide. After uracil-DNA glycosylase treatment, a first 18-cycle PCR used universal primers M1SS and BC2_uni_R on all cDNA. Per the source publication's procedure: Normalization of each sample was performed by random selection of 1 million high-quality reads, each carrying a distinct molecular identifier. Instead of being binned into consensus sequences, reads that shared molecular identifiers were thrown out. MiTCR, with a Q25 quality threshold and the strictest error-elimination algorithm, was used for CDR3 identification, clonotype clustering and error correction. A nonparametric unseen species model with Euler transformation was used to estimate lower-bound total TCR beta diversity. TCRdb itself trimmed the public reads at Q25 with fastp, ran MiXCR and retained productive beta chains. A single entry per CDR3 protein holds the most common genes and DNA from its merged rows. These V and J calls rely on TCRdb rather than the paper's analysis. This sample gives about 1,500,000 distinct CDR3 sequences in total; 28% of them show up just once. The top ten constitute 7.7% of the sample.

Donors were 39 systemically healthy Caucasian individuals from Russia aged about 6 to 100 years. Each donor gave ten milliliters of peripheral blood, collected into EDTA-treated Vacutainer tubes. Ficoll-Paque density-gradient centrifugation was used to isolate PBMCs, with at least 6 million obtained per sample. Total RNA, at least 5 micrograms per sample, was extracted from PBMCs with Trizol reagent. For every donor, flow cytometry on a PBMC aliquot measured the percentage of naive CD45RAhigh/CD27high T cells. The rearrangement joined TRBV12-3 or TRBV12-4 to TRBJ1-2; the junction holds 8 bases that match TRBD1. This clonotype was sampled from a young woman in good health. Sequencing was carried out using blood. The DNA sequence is TGTGCCAGCCGAGTAGCAGGGACAGGTGCTATGGCTTGCACCTTC. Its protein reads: CASRVAGTGAMACTF.